These 9 T cell receptor beta chains originate from one sample sequenced in a study of T-cell reconstitution after alpha-beta-depleted transplantation in children. Construction of the TCRbeta library involved unique molecular identifiers. TCRdb re-called the PCR reads with MiXCR, one entry per CDR3 protein. The table includes around 500,000 distinct CDR3 sequences, around 13% detected once. The sequences come from PBMCs from the stem cell graft donor, collected from the stem cell graft. The receptors shown here come from a human donor who donated a stem cell graft to a child with combined immunodeficiency.

This clonotype was picked up many times. V is TRBV12-3 or TRBV12-4 and J is TRBJ1-4; 8 bases line up with TRBD1. J lost 4 bases, V lost 3 bases, and 4 bases had no gene match. The CDR3 loop spans 15 amino acids. The CDR3 spells CASSFGTGVNEKLFF. CDR3 nucleotides: TGTGCCAGCAGTTTTGGGACAGGAGTTAATGAAAAACTGTTTTTT.

This clonotype was detected only a few times. The chain links TRBV29-1 to TRBJ2-5; 9 bases line up with TRBD2. CDR3 size: 14 residues. Trimming removed 2 bases from V and 5 bases from J; junction bases left unmatched: 6. Germline V gene sequence: CDR1 SQVTM, CDR2 ANQGSEA. The CDR3 is CSVELGLALETQYF. CDR3 DNA sequence: TGCAGCGTTGAACTGGGACTAGCATTGGAGACCCAGTACTTC.

This clonotype was seen more than once but under ten times. This chain joins TRBV5-1 and TRBJ2-1, with D perhaps matching TRBD1 (6 bases). Trimming pared 4 bases from V and 0 bases from J, leaving 14 bases between. The CDR3 runs to 16 residues. The V gene's germline CDR1 is SGHRS and CDR2 YFSETQ. The CDR3 spells CASSPSRDNSYNEQFF. CDR3 sequence (DNA): TGCGCCAGCAGCCCCTCCCGGGACAACTCCTACAATGAGCAGTTCTTC. The full variable domain, with the rest looked up from reference TRBV5-1 and TRBJ2-1, is KAGVTQTPRYLIKTRGQQVTLSCSPISGHRSVSWYQQTPGQGLQFLFEYFSETQRNKGNFPGRFSGRQFSNSRSEMNVSTLELGDSALYLCASSPSRDNSYNEQFFGPGTRLTVL.

The rearrangement links TRBV3-1 to TRBJ2-5, with 9 bases identical to TRBD2. The trim removed 4 bases at V and 3 bases at J, leaving 9 bases unmatched. Germline V CDR1 and CDR2: LGHDT, YNNKEL (reference sequence). The CDR3 consists of 16 residues. The CDR3 is CASSPRTSGRKETQYF. Here the CDR3 DNA reads TGTGCCAGCAGCCCTAGGACCAGCGGGAGGAAAGAGACCCAGTACTTC.

This rearrangement joins TRBV4-1 to TRBJ2-2; D is uncertain. Germline V gene lookup returns CDR1 MGHRA and CDR2 YSYEKL. Trimming stripped 4 bases from V and 3 bases from J, with 18 bases between. The CDR3 has 17 amino acids. The CDR3 protein is CASSLELAVLYTGELFF. The CDR3 region has the DNA TGCGCCAGCAGCCTAGAACTGGCGGTTTTGTACACCGGGGAGCTGTTTTTT.

The chain employs TRBV7-9 and TRBJ2-5; the D is unclear. The CDR3 loop spans 13 amino acids. In germline, CDR1 is SEHNR, CDR2 FQNEAQ (reference sequence). The ends were cut back, 0 bases at V and 5 bases at J, with 7 bases in the middle. CDR3 coding DNA: TGTGCCAGCAGCTTAGCGGAGAGGGAGACCCAGTACTTC. Protein sequence: CASSLAERETQYF. Full variable domain (missing parts from reference TRBV7-9 and TRBJ2-5): DTGVSQNPRHKITKRGQNVTFRCDPISEHNRLYWYRQTLGQGPEFLTYFQNEAQLEKSRLLSDRFSAERPKGSFSTLEIQRTEQGDSAMYLCASSLAERETQYFGPGTRLLVL.

This clonotype was observed a handful of times. This chain links TRBV20-1 with TRBJ2-7; 7 bases fit TRBD2. V shed 0 bases and J 1 base; nucleotides not matched to a gene: 3. This CDR3 region has 14 residues. Per the germline V gene, CDR1 is DFQATT and CDR2 is SNEGSKA (reference sequence). The CDR3 nucleotides are TGCAGTGCTAGAGATCGGGGGGAATCCTACGAGCAGTACTTC. It translates to CSARDRGESYEQYF.

The chain carries TRBV7-3 and TRBJ2-4; 9 positions match TRBD1. The V and J ends lost 1 base and 3 bases, in that order; junction bases with no gene match: 7. CDR1 SGHTA and CDR2 FQGTGA come from the germline V gene. The CDR3 spans 17 residues. The CDR3 sequence: CASSLMYRGLVKNIQYF. Here the CDR3 DNA reads TGTGCCAGCAGCTTAATGTACAGGGGGCTCGTCAAAAACATTCAGTACTTC.

This clonotype turned up a few times. This sequence joins TRBV11-3 and TRBJ2-3; D unresolved. The V and J ends lost 6 bases and 0 bases respectively, with 10 bases between them. The CDR3 is made up of 14 amino acids. Germline CDR1 and CDR2: SGHNT and YENEEA. The CDR3 nucleotides are TGTGCCAGCAGTTCTGACGGAAGCACAGATACGCAGTATTTT. This translates into CASSSDGSTDTQYF.